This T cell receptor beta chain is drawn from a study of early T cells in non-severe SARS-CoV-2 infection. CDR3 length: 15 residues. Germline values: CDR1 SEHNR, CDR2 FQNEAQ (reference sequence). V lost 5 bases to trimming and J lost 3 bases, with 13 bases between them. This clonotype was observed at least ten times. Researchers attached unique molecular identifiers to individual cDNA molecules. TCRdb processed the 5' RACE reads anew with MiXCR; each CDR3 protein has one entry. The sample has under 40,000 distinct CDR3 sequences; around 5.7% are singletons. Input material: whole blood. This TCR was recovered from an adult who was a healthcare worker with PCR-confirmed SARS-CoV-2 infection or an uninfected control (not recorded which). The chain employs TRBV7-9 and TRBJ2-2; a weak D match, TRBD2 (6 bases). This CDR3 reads CASSLSSVDTGELFF. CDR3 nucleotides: TGTGCCAGCAGCCTTTCTAGCGTGGACACCGGGGAGCTGTTTTTT.